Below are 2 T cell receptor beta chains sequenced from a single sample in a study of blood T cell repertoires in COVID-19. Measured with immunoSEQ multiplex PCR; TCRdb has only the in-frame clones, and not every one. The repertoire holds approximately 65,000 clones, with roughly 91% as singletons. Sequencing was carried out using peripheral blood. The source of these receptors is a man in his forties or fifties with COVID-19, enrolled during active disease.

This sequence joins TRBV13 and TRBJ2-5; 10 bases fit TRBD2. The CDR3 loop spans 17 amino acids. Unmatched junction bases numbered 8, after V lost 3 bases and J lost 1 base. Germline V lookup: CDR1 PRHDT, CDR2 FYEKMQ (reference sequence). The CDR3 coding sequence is TGTGCCAGCAGCTTTAGGGAGACTAGCGGGTTCCAAGAGACCCAGTACTTC. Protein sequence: CASSFRETSGFQETQYF.

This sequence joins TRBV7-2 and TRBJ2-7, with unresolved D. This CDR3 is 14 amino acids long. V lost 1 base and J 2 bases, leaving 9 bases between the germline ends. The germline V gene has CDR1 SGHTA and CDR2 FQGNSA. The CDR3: CASSLEAATYEQYF. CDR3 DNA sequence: TGTGCCAGCAGCTTAGAGGCGGCGACCTACGAGCAGTACTTC.